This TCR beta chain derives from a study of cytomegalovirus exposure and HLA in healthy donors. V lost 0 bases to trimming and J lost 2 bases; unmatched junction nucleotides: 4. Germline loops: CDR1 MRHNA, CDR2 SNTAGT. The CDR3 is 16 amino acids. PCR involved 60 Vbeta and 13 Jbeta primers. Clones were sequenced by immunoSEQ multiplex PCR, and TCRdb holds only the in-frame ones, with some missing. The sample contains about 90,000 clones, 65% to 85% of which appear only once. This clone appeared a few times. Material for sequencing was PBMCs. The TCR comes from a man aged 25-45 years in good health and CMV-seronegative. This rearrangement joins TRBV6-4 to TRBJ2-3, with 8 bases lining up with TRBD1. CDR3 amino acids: CASSDSAGGNTDTQYF. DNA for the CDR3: TGTGCCAGCAGTGACTCTGCAGGGGGCAACACAGATACGCAGTATTTT.